Listed below are T cell receptor beta chains from one sample, sequenced in a study of T cells in Graves' hyperthyroidism and ophthalmopathy. TCRdb re-analysed the multiplex PCR reads in MiXCR, keeping a single row per CDR3 protein. There are 300,000 to 500,000 distinct CDR3 sequences in the sample; about an eighth occur only once, and around 28% lies in the top ten. Specimen: blood. These receptors all stem from a middle-aged man with Graves' ophthalmopathy. Both conserved end residues are part of each CDR3. The D gene is left open where the match is weak. Expanded clones get a size class; other rows say once, few or many, or leave the size out.

>TRBJ1-4|14|-|few|TRBV12-3/TRBV12-4
TGTGCCAGCAGTACCTTGGGACCTAATGAAAAACTGTTTTTT
CASSTLGPNEKLFF
>TRBJ1-1|12|TRBD1|-|TRBV10-3
TGTGCCATCAGCCGACAGGGCACTGAAGCTTTCTTT
CAISRQGTEAFF
>TRBJ1-1|18|-|few|TRBV10-3
TGTGCCATCAGTGAGTCGGGACCAGGGACCGGGTTAAGTCGAGAAGCTTTCTTT
CAISESGPGTGLSREAFF
>TRBJ1-4|14|-|many|TRBV7-8
TGTGCCAGCAGCTTAGTCGGAAGACATGAAAAACTGTTTTTT
CASSLVGRHEKLFF
>TRBJ1-1|13|-|few|TRBV27
TGTGCCAGCAGTTGGGGGCTGGACACTGAAGCTTTCTTT
CASSWGLDTEAFF
>TRBJ2-7|13|-|-|TRBV6-2/TRBV6-3
TGTGCCAGCAGCAAGTCGTCGACCTACGAGCAGTACTTC
CASSKSSTYEQYF
>TRBJ2-4|16|TRBD1|few|TRBV6-1
TGTGCCAGCAGTGAAGCTTATCGGACAGGTTCGAACATTCAGTACTTC
CASSEAYRTGSNIQYF
>TRBJ2-6|16|-|-|TRBV7-9
TGTGCCAGCAGCTGGGACCTCAGCTCTGGGGCCAACGTCCTGACTTTC
CASSWDLSSGANVLTF
>TRBJ2-7|15|TRBD1|many|TRBV28
TGTGCCAGCAGTCGGTGGGGACAGATCTCCTACGAGCAGTACTTC
CASSRWGQISYEQYF
>TRBJ2-1|16|TRBD2|many|TRBV27
TGTGCCAGCAGTTTCACTAGCGGGTCCCCCTACAATGAGCAGTTCTTC
CASSFTSGSPYNEQFF
>TRBJ2-1|16|TRBD1|many|TRBV5-8
TGTGCCAGCAGCCACTACACGGGACAGGCCTACAATGAGCAGTTCTTC
CASSHYTGQAYNEQFF
>TRBJ2-2|14|-|-|TRBV6-1
TGTGCCAGCAGTAGACTAGGATCGCCCGGGGAGCTGTTTTTT
CASSRLGSPGELFF
>TRBJ2-3|14|-|many|TRBV6-5
TGTGCCAGCAGTTACAACCGGGAGAGAGATACGCAGTATTTT
CASSYNRERDTQYF
>TRBJ2-3|15|TRBD2|many|TRBV20-1
TGCAGTGCCGGGCTTCTGGCGGGAGGCACAGATACGCAGTATTTT
CSAGLLAGGTDTQYF
>TRBJ1-1|13|-|many|TRBV12-5
TGTGCTAGTGGTAGGACAGCCAGCCCTGAAGCTTTCTTT
CASGRTASPEAFF
>TRBJ2-7|13|-|many|TRBV20-1
TGCAGTGCTAGAGTCCCGAGCTCCTACGAGCAGTACTTC
CSARVPSSYEQYF
>TRBJ2-7|19|-|many|TRBV12-3/TRBV12-4
TGTGCCAGCAGTTTAGCGCGGATTCGAGGCGGCCGAAGGGCCTACGAGCAGTACTTC
CASSLARIRGGRRAYEQYF
>TRBJ2-1|18|TRBD2|-|TRBV9
TGTGCCAGCAGCGTCACTAGCGACTTATCTTTCGGCCGAAATGAGCAGTTCTTC
CASSVTSDLSFGRNEQFF
>TRBJ2-3|17|-|-|TRBV28
TGTGCCAGCAGTTTAAGTCAGCGGGACAGGTTAACAGATACGCAGTATTTT
CASSLSQRDRLTDTQYF
>TRBJ2-1|14|TRBD2|many|TRBV5-1
TGCGCCAGCAGTTGGGGTAGCGGGTACAATGAGCAGTTCTTC
CASSWGSGYNEQFF
>TRBJ2-3|14|TRBD1|many|TRBV5-1
TGCGCCAGCAGCTTCGGACAGGTGTCAGATACGCAGTATTTT
CASSFGQVSDTQYF
>TRBJ1-2|11|-|many|TRBV3-1
TGTGCCAGCGCTAGTACGGGTGGCTACACCTTC
CASASTGGYTF
>TRBJ1-1|14|-|many|TRBV12-3/TRBV12-4
TGTGCCAGCAGTGCCCGGGGGGGGGACACTGAAGCTTTCTTT
CASSARGGDTEAFF
>TRBJ2-7|14|TRBD2|many|TRBV6-1
TGTGCCAGCAGTACGGGGGGGACTTCCTACGAGCAGTACTTC
CASSTGGTSYEQYF
>TRBJ2-7|16|-|few|TRBV2
TGTGCCAGCAGTGAATCAAGGACCCTCACTCAGCAGGGGCAGTACTTC
CASSESRTLTQQGQYF
>TRBJ2-1|15|TRBD2|-|TRBV9
TGTGCCAGGGCGGGGGGGGTGGGGAAGTGGAATGAGCAGTTCTTC
CARAGGVGKWNEQFF
>TRBJ2-7|15|TRBD1|-|TRBV19
TGTGCCAGTAGTATACACCGACAGGGGCACTACGAGCAGTACTTC
CASSIHRQGHYEQYF
>TRBJ2-3|16|TRBD2|-|TRBV7-9
TGTGCCAGCAGCAATGGCGGGAGCAGGTCCACAGATACGCAGTATTTT
CASSNGGSRSTDTQYF
>TRBJ2-7|14|-|-|TRBV6-1
TGTGCCAGCAGAGACTCAGAAAAAACCTACGAGCAGTACTTC
CASRDSEKTYEQYF
>TRBJ2-6|16|-|few|TRBV7-9
TGTGCCAGCAGCTTAGCTTGGGGGGCTGGGGCCAACGTCCTGACTTTC
CASSLAWGAGANVLTF
>TRBJ1-5|14|-|-|TRBV24-1
TGTGCCACCAGTGATCCCGGGACGTCCGTGCCCCAGCATTTT
CATSDPGTSVPQHF
>TRBJ2-1|16|TRBD2|many|TRBV28
TGTGCCAGCAGTTTAGCTAGCGGGGCCGCGATCATAAATCAGTTCTTC
CASSLASGAAIINQFF
>TRBJ2-3|16|TRBD2|-|TRBV20-1
TGCAGTGCTAGAGATTATCTAGCGGGAGTCTCAGATACGCAGTATTTT
CSARDYLAGVSDTQYF
>TRBJ2-1|14|-|-|TRBV12-3/TRBV12-4
TGTGCCAGCAGCAGACAGGGAGGGTACAATGAGCAGTTCTTC
CASSRQGGYNEQFF
>TRBJ1-5|14|-|-|TRBV5-5
TGTGCCAGCAGCGGGTGGGATAGCAATCAGCCCCAGCATTTT
CASSGWDSNQPQHF
>TRBJ2-1|14|TRBD2|many|TRBV5-1
TGCGCCAGCAGCGGACTAGCGACCTACAATGAGCAGTTCTTC
CASSGLATYNEQFF
>TRBJ2-1|16|TRBD2|few|TRBV4-2
TGTGCCAGCAGCCTTTATACTAGCGGAACTTACAATGAGCAGTTCTTC
CASSLYTSGTYNEQFF
>TRBJ2-7|12|-|many|TRBV12-3/TRBV12-4
TGTGCCAGCAGTTCGGCAGGCGACGAGCAGTACTTC
CASSSAGDEQYF